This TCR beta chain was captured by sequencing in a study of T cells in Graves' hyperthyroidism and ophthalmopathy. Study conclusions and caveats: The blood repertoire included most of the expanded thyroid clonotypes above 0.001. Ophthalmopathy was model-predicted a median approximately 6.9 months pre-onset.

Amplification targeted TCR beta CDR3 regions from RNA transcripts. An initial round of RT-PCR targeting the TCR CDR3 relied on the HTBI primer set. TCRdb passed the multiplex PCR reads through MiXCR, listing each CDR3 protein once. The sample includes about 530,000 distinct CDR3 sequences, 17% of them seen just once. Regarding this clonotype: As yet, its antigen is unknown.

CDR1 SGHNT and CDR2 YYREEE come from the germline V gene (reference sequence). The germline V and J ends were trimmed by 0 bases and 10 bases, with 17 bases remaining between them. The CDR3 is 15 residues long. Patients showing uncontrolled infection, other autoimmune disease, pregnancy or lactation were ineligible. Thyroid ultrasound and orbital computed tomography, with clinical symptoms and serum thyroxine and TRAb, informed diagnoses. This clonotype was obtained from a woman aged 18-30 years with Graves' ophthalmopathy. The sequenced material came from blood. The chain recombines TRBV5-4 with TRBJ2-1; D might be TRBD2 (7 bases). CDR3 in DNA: TGTGCCAGCAGCTTGGTGGGGGCTAGCGGCGACGAGCAGTTCTTC. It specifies CASSLVGASGDEQFF. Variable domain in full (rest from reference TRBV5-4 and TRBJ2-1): ETGVTQSPTHLIKTRGQQVTLRCSSQSGHNTVSWYQQALGQGPQFIFQYYREEENGRGNFPPRFSGLQFPNYSSELNVNALELDDSALYLCASSLVGASGDEQFFGPGTRLTVL.